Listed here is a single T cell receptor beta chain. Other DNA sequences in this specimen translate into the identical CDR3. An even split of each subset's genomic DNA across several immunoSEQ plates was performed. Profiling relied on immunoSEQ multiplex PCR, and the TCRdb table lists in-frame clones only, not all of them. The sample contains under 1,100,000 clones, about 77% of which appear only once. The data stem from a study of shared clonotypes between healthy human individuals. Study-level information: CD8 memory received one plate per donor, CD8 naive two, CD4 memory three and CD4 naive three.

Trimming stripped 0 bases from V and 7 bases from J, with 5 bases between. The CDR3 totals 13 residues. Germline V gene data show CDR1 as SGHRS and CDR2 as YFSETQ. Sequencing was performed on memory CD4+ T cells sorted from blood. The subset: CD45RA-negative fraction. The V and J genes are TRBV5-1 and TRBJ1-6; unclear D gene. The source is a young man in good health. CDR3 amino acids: CASSLDVNSPLHF. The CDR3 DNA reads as TGCGCCAGCAGCTTGGATGTCAATTCACCCCTCCACTTT.